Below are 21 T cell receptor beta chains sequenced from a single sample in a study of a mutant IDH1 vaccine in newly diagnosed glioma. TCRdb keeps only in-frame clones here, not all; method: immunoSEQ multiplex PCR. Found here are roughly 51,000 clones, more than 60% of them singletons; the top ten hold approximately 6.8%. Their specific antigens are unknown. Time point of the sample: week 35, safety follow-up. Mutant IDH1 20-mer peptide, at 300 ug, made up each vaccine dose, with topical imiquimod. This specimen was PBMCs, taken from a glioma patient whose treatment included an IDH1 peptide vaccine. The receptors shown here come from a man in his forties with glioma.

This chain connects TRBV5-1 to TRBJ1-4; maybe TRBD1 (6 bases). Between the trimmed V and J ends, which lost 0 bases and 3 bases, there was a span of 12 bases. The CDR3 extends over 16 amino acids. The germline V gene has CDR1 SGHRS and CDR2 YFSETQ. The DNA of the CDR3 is TGCGCCAGCAGCTTGGGGCAGGGGAGGTCTAATGAAAAACTGTTTTTT. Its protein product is CASSLGQGRSNEKLFF.

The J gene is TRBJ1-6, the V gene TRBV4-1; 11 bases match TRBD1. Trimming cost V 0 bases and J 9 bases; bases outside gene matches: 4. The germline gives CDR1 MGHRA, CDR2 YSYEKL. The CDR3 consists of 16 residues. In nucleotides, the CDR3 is TGCGCCAGCAGCCAAGAAGGACAGGGGGCCGGTTCACCCCTCCACTTT. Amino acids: CASSQEGQGAGSPLHF.

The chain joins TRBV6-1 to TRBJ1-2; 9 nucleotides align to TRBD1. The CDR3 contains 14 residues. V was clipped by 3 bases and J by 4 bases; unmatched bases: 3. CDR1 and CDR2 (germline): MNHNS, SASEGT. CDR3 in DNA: TGTGCCAGCAGTGAGGGACAGGGAATCTATGGCTACACCTTC. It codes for CASSEGQGIYGYTF.

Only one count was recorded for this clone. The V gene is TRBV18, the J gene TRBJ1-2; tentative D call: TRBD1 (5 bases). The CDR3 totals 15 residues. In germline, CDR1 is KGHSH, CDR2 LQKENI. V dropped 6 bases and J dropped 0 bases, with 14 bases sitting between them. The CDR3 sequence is CASSPGLGTNYGYTF. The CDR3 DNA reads TGTGCCAGCTCTCCAGGGTTGGGGACTAACTATGGCTACACCTTC.

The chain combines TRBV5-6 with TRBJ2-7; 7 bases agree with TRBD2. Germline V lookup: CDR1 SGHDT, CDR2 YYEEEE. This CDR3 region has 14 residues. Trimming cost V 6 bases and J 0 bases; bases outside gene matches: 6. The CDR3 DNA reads TGTGCCAGCACCCGAGCGGGGCCCTCCTACGAGCAGTACTTC. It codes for CASTRAGPSYEQYF. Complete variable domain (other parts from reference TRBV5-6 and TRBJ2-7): DAGVTQSPTHLIKTRGQQVTLRCSPKSGHDTVSWYQQALGQGPQFIFQYYEEEERQRGNFPDRFSGHQFPNYSSELNVNALLLGDSALYLCASTRAGPSYEQYFGPGTRLTVT.

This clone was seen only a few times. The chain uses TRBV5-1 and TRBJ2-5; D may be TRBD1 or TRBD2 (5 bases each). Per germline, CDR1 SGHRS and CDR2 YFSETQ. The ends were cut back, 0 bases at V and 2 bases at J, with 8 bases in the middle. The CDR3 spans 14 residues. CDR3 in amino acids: CASSLGGWQETQYF. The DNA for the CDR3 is TGCGCCAGCAGCTTGGGGGGGTGGCAAGAGACCCAGTACTTC.

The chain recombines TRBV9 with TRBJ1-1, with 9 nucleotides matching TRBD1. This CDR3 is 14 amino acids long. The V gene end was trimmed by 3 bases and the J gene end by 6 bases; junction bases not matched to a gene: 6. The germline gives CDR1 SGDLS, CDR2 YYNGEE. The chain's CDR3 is CASSAGQGPSEAFF. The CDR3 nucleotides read TGTGCCAGCAGCGCCGGACAGGGGCCCTCTGAAGCTTTCTTT.

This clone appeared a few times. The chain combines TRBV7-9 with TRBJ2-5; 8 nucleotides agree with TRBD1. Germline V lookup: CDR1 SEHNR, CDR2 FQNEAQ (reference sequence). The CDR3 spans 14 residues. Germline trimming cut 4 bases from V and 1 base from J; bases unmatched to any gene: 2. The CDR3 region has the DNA TGTGCCAGCAGCTACGGACAGGGCCAAGAGACCCAGTACTTC. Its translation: CASSYGQGQETQYF.

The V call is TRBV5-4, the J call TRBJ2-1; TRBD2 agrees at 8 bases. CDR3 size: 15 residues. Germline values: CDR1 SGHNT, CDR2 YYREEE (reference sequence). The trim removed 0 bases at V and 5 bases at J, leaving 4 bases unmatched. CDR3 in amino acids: CASSLGRGDDNEQFF. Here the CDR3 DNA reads TGTGCCAGCAGCTTGGGGCGGGGGGATGACAATGAGCAGTTCTTC. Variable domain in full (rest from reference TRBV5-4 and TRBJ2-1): ETGVTQSPTHLIKTRGQQVTLRCSSQSGHNTVSWYQQALGQGPQFIFQYYREEENGRGNFPPRFSGLQFPNYSSELNVNALELDDSALYLCASSLGRGDDNEQFFGPGTRLTVL.

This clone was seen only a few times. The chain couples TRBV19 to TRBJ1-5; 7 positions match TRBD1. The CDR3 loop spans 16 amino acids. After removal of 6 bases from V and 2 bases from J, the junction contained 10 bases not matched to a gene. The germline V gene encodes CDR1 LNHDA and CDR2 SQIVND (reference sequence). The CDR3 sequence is CASRADRARGNQPQHF. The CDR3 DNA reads TGTGCCAGTAGAGCCGACAGGGCGCGCGGCAATCAGCCCCAGCATTTT.

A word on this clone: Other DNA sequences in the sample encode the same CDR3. The CDR3 bases are TGTGCCAGCAGCTCAGATAGCAATCAGCCCCAGCATTTT. This encodes CASSSDSNQPQHF. V gene TRBV6-5 combines with J gene TRBJ1-5; D is undetermined. Trimming took 6 bases from V and 0 from J, leaving 6 bases between them. CDR1 and CDR2 (germline): MNHEY, SVGAGI. There are 13 residues in the CDR3.

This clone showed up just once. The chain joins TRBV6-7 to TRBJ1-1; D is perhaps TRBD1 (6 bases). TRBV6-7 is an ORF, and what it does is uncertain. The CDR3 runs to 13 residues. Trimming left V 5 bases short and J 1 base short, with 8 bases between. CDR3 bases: TGTGCCAGCAGTGGGACACCGAACACTGAAGCTTTCTTT. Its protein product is CASSGTPNTEAFF.

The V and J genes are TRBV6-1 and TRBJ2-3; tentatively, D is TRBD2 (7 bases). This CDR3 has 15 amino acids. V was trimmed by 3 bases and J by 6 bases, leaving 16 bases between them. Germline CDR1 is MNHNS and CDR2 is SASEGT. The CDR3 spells CASSDPGGGRDTQYF. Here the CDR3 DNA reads TGTGCCAGCAGTGATCCTGGGGGGGGCCGGGATACGCAGTATTTT.

CDR3 region: CASSLVLAGNEQFF. CDR3 in DNA: TGCGCCAGCAGCTTGGTTCTAGCCGGCAATGAGCAGTTCTTC. This rearrangement joins TRBV5-1 to TRBJ2-1, with D maybe TRBD2 (5 bases). Trimming took 0 bases from V and 6 from J, leaving 10 bases between them. Germline-derived CDR1 and CDR2 are SGHRS and YFSETQ. The CDR3 runs to 14 residues.

DNA for the CDR3: TGTGCCAGCAGTGGCTGGACAGGGAACACCGGGGAGCTGTTTTTT. Translation: CASSGWTGNTGELFF. V and J are TRBV6-1 and TRBJ2-2; 7 nucleotides agree with TRBD1. V trimming: 4 bases; J trimming: 1 base; junction bases outside the gene matches: 3. Germline V gives CDR1 MNHNS, CDR2 SASEGT. The CDR3 covers 15 residues.

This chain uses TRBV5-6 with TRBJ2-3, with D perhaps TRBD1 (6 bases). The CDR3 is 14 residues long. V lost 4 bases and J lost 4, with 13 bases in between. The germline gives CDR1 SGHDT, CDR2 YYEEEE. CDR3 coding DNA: TGTGCCAGCAGCCTCGGGACAACCCCAGATACGCAGTATTTT. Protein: CASSLGTTPDTQYF.

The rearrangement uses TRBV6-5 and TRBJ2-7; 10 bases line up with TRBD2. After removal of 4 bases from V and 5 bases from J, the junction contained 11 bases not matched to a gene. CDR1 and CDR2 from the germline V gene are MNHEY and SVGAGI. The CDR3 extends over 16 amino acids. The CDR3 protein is CASSSRLAGGGNEQYF. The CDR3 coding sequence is TGTGCCAGCAGTTCCAGATTAGCGGGGGGTGGGAACGAGCAGTACTTC.

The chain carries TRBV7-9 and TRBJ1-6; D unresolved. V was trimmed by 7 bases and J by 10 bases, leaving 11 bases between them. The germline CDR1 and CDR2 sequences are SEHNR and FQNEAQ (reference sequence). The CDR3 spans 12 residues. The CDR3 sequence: CASIPPQSPLHF. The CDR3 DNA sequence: TGTGCCAGCATCCCACCTCAGTCACCCCTCCACTTT.

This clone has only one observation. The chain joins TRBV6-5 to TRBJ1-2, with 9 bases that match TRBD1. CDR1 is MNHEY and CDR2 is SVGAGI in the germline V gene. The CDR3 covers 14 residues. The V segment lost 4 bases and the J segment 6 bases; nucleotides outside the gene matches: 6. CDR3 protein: CASSSQQGANGYTF. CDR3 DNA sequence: TGTGCCAGCAGTTCTCAACAGGGGGCGAATGGCTACACCTTC.

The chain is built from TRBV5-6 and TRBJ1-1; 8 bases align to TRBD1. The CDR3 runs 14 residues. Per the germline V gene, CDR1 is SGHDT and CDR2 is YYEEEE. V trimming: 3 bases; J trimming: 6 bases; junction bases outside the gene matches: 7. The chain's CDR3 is CASSWATGGAEAFF. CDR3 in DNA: TGTGCCAGCAGCTGGGCCACAGGGGGGGCTGAAGCTTTCTTT.

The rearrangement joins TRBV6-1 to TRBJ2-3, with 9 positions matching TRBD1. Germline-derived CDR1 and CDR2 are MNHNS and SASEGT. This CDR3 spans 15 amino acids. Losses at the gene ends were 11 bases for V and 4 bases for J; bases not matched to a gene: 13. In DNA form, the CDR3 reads TGTGCCGGAGCAGGCCCGGGACAGGGCGCAGATACGCAGTATTTT. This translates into CAGAGPGQGADTQYF.